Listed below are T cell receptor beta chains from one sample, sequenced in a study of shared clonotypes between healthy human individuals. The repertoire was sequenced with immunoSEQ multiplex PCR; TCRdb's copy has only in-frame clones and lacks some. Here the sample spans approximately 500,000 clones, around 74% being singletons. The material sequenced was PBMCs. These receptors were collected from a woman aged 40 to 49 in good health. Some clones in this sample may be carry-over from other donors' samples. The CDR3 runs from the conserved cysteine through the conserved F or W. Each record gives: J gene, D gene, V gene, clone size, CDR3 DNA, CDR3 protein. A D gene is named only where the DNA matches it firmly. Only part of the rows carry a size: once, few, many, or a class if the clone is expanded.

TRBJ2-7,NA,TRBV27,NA,TGTGCCAGCAGTTTATATAAGGGCCCCGAGCAGTACTTC,CASSLYKGPEQYF
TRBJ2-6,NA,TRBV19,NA,TGTGCCAGTAGTATCAGTTCTGCGAGTGGGGCCAACGTCCTGACTTTC,CASSISSASGANVLTF
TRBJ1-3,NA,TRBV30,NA,TGTGCCTGGAGGTACAAGGGGAGCTCTGGAAACACCATATATTTT,CAWRYKGSSGNTIYF
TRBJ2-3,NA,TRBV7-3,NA,TGTGCCAGCAGCAGAACCGGGACAACGAGCACAGATACGCAGTATTTT,CASSRTGTTSTDTQYF
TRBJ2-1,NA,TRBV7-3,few,TGTGCCAGCAGCCTAACGGGTGAGGGATACAATGAGCAGTTCTTC,CASSLTGEGYNEQFF
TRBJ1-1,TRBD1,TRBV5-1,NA,TGCGCCAGCAGCCCCGGACAGGGGATATATGACACTGAAGCTTTCTTT,CASSPGQGIYDTEAFF
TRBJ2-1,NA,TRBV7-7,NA,TGTGCCAGCAGCCCCGTCGGGGCGGGTGAGCAGTTCTTC,CASSPVGAGEQFF
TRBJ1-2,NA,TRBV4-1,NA,TGCGCCAGCAGCCAAACAACAAACAGGGATTTGAGTGGCTACACCTTC,CASSQTTNRDLSGYTF
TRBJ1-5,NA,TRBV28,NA,TGTGCCAGCAGTTTGAGGACACCGAGCAATCAGCCCCAGCATTTT,CASSLRTPSNQPQHF
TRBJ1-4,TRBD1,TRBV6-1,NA,TGTGCCAGCAATGCGGGACAGGGAAGTGGTTTGCGACTGTTTTTT,CASNAGQGSGLRLFF
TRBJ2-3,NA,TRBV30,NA,TGTGCCTGGAGTGTACTGAGCTCTGATACGCAGTATTTT,CAWSVLSSDTQYF
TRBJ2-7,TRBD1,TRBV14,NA,TGTGCCAGCAGCCACATTGCCGGACAGGGGGCGCGCGAGCAGTACTTC,CASSHIAGQGAREQYF
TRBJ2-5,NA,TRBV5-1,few,TGCGCCAGCAGCTTGGCCAGGGAAGAGACCCAGTACTTC,CASSLAREETQYF
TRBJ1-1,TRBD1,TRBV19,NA,TGTGCCAGTAGTATAAAAAGTTACAGGGGGAGCAGGACTGAAGCTTTCTTT,CASSIKSYRGSRTEAFF
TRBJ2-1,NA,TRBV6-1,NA,TGTGCCAGCAGTGTATTCGTCGGGGGCGAGTACAATGAGCAGTTCTTC,CASSVFVGGEYNEQFF
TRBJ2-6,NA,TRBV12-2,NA,TGTGCAAGTCGCTTAGAAGTTGTGGGGGGAACTGGGGCCAACGTCCTGACTTTC,CASRLEVVGGTGANVLTF
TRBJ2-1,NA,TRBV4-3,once,TGCGCCAGCAGCCAAGATTTCAGGGGATGGCAGTTCTTC,CASSQDFRGWQFF
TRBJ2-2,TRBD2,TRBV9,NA,TGTGCCAGCAGCTCCAGACTAGCGGGAGTCACCGGGGAGCTGTTTTTT,CASSSRLAGVTGELFF
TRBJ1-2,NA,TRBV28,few,TGTGCCAGCAGTTTACAGGACCGCGCTTATGGCTACACCTTC,CASSLQDRAYGYTF
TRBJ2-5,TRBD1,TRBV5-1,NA,TGCGCCAGCAGCTACGGGACAGGGGACGAGACCCAGTACTTC,CASSYGTGDETQYF
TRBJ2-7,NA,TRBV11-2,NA,TGTGCCAGCAGCTTAGACGGCGCCCTGGACGAGCAGTACTTC,CASSLDGALDEQYF
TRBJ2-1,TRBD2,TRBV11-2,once,TGTGCCAGCAGCCGAATTAGCGGGAGGCCAAGCTCCTACAATGAGCAGTTCTTC,CASSRISGRPSSYNEQFF
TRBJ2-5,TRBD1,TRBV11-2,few,TGTGCCAGCAGCCCAGGACAGGGCTGGAAAGAGACCCAGTACTTC,CASSPGQGWKETQYF
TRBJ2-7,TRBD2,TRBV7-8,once,TGTGCCAGCAGCCCCAAAGGGGGGGCTAGCGGGCATACCTACGAGCAGTACTTC,CASSPKGGASGHTYEQYF
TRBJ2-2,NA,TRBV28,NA,TGTGCCAGCAGTTTTTGGTCGGCAAACACCGGGGAGCTGTTTTTT,CASSFWSANTGELFF
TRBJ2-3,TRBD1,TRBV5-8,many,TGTGCCAGCAGCTGGACAGGGATCCTAGTGCAGTATTTT,CASSWTGILVQYF
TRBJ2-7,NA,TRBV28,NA,TGTGCCAGCAGTACTGCAGGGGCCTTCCCCGAGCAGTACTTC,CASSTAGAFPEQYF
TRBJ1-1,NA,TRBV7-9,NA,TGTGCCAGCAGCCCTCTGAACACTGAAGCTTTCTTT,CASSPLNTEAFF
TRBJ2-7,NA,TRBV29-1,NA,TGCAGCGAGACCGGGCCGCCTTCTACCGAGCAGTACTTC,CSETGPPSTEQYF
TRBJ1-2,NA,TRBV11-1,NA,TGTGCCAGCAGCTCAGGACCAGGGAACTATGGCTACACCTTC,CASSSGPGNYGYTF
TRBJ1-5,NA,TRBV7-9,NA,TGTGCCAGCAGCCGGGACGGGATCAATCAGCCCCAGCATTTT,CASSRDGINQPQHF
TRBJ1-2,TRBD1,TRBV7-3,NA,TGTGCCAGCAGCCCCTCAGGACAGGGGCATGGCTACACCTTC,CASSPSGQGHGYTF
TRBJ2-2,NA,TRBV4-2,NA,TGTGCCAGCAGGGCCCCCAGGGCCGCCACCGGGGAGCTGTTTTTT,CASRAPRAATGELFF
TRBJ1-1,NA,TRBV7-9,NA,TGTGCCAGCAGCTATCTAGGCCTAGACCAGACCCCCGAAGCTTTCTTT,CASSYLGLDQTPEAFF
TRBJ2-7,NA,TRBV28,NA,TGTGCCAGCAGTTCCACCCCGGGACTCAGCTACGAGCAGTACTTC,CASSSTPGLSYEQYF
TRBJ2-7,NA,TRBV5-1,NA,TGCGCCAGCAGCTTGGGAGGCTACGAGCAGTACTTC,CASSLGGYEQYF
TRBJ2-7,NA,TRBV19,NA,TGTGCCAGTTCAAATAATAACTACTACGAGCAGTACTTC,CASSNNNYYEQYF
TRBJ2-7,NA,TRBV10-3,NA,TGTGCCATCAGTGTCGGCCCCTACGAGCAGTACTTC,CAISVGPYEQYF
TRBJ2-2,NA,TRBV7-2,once,TGTGCCAGCAGCTCATGGCAGGGAATCGGGGAGCTGTTTTTT,CASSSWQGIGELFF
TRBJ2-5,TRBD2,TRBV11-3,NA,TGTGCCAGCAGCCCGAGGACTAGCGGGCTCCAAGAGACCCAGTACTTC,CASSPRTSGLQETQYF
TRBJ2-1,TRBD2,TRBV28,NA,TGTGCCAGCAGTTCCCCAAGCGGGATCTACTACAATGAGCAGTTCTTC,CASSSPSGIYYNEQFF
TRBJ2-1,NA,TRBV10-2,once,TGCGCCAGCAGTGCCACTAGGCATGAGCAGTTCTTC,CASSATRHEQFF
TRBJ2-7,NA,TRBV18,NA,TGTGCCAGCTCACCCGCCCCCCCGTTGGTCGAGCAGTACTTC,CASSPAPPLVEQYF
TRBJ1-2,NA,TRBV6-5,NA,TGTGCCAGCTATGGGGTCTATGGCTACACCTTC,CASYGVYGYTF
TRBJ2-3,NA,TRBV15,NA,TGTGCCACCAGCAGAGATACGAGCACAGATACGCAGTATTTT,CATSRDTSTDTQYF
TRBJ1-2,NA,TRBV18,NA,TGTGCCAGCTCCTGGCTTACGCTTAACAGGACTCCCAACTATGGCTACACCTTC,CASSWLTLNRTPNYGYTF
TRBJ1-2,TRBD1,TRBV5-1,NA,TGCGCCAGCAGTGCCCCTAACAGGGGTCCAGGGGGCTACACCTTC,CASSAPNRGPGGYTF
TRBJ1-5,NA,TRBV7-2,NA,TGTGCCAGCAGCTTATTGGGGGGAGCTTATCAGCCCCAGCATTTT,CASSLLGGAYQPQHF
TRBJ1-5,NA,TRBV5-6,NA,TGTGCCAGCAGCTTGTGGACTTTGGGAAATCAGCCCCAGCATTTT,CASSLWTLGNQPQHF
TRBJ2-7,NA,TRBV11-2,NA,TGTGCCAGCAGCTTAGCTGGGGGGTTCGAGCAGTACTTC,CASSLAGGFEQYF
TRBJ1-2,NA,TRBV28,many,TGTGCCAGCAAGGATCGATCAGGGCTAGCTAACTATGGCTACACCTTC,CASKDRSGLANYGYTF
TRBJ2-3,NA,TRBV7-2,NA,TGTGCCAGCAGCTTGGGACACACACCAGATACGCAGTATTTT,CASSLGHTPDTQYF